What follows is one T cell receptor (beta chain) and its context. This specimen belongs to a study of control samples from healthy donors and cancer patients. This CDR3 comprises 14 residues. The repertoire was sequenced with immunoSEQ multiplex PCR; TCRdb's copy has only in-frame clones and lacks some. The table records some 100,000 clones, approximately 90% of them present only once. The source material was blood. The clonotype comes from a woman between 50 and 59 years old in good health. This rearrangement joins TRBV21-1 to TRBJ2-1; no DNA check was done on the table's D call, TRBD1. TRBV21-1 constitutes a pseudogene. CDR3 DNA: TGTGCCAGCGGACTCAGGGGTTGGGGCAATGAGCAGTTCTTC. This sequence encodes CASGLRGWGNEQFF.